The 14 T cell receptor beta chains below come from one sample, sequenced in a study of blood T cell repertoires in COVID-19. Profiling relied on immunoSEQ multiplex PCR, and the TCRdb table lists in-frame clones only, not all of them. The data hold 150,000 to 200,000 clones, with roughly 88% observed a single time. Sequencing was carried out using peripheral blood. The receptors shown here come from a man between 18 and 35 years old with COVID-19, enrolled during active disease.

This clone is a singleton in its sample. CDR3 amino acids: CASSLGTGGFRGYGYTF. In DNA form, the CDR3 reads TGTGCCAGCAGTTTAGGGACAGGGGGTTTTAGGGGGTATGGCTACACCTTC. The chain carries TRBV28 and TRBJ1-2; 11 positions match TRBD1. The V segment lost 2 bases and the J segment 5 bases; nucleotides outside the gene matches: 10. CDR1 and CDR2 (germline): MDHEN, SYDVKM. This CDR3 comprises 17 residues.

This chain joins TRBV29-1 and TRBJ1-1; perhaps TRBD1 as D (5 bases). CDR1 SQVTM and CDR2 ANQGSEA come from the germline V gene. V shed 4 bases and J shed 2 bases, with 14 bases lying between them. The CDR3 is 14 amino acids. In nucleotides, the CDR3 is TGCAGCGTTGGTATGCGGGGCCTCAACACTGAAGCTTTCTTT. Translated, it gives CSVGMRGLNTEAFF.

The chain recombines TRBV3-1 (or the pseudogene TRBV3-2) with TRBJ1-3; TRBD1 might be the D (6 bases). Trimming cost V 3 bases and J 0 bases, with 27 bases left between them. CDR1 is LGHDT, CDR2 YNNKEL, per germline (reference sequence). The CDR3 runs 21 residues. This chain's CDR3 is CASSQGIPGHPQPISGNTIYF. The DNA for the CDR3 is TGTGCCAGCAGCCAGGGAATACCGGGACACCCACAGCCTATCTCTGGAAACACCATATATTTT.

This clone was observed once. This chain joins TRBV2 and TRBJ1-6; D perhaps matches TRBD1 (6 bases). V shed 6 bases and J shed 10 bases, with 16 bases lying between them. The V gene's germline CDR1 is SNHLY and CDR2 FYNNEI. This CDR3 region has 14 residues. The CDR3 coding sequence is TGTGCCAGCAGGGCTACAGGGTTGAGCTCACCCCTCCACTTT. It specifies CASRATGLSSPLHF.

V usage is TRBV6-5 and J usage is TRBJ1-1; TRBD1 matches at 8 bases. This CDR3 is built from 15 residues. Germline CDR1 and CDR2: MNHEY and SVGAGI. Trimming took 6 bases from V and 0 from J; bases not matched to a gene: 6. The CDR3: CASRRTGLMNTEAFF. The CDR3, as DNA: TGTGCCAGCAGAAGGACAGGGCTAATGAACACTGAAGCTTTCTTT.

The chain couples TRBV6-2 or TRBV6-3 to TRBJ1-3; D not resolved. The V gene's germline CDR1 is MNHEY and CDR2 SVGEGT. The CDR3 covers 12 residues. V was clipped by 4 bases and J by 4 bases, with 5 bases between them. The CDR3 loop is CASSSIGNTIYF. CDR3 bases: TGTGCCAGCAGTTCCATCGGAAACACCATATATTTT.

The chain is built from TRBV7-8 and TRBJ2-7; D is perhaps TRBD2 (7 bases). The CDR3 is 14 amino acids. Germline lookup yields CDR1 SGHVS and CDR2 FQNEAQ. V was clipped by 3 bases and J by 4 bases, with 13 bases between them. In DNA form, the CDR3 reads TGTGCCAGCAGCTTCCCGGGGGGCGGATACGAGCAGTACTTC. The encoded protein is CASSFPGGGYEQYF. Full variable domain (missing parts from reference TRBV7-8 and TRBJ2-7): GAGVSQSPRYKVAKRGQDVALRCDPISGHVSLFWYQQALGQGPEFLTYFQNEAQLDKSGLPSDRFFAERPEGSVSTLKIQRTQQEDSAVYLCASSFPGGGYEQYFGPGTRLTVT.

The chain recombines TRBV2 with TRBJ1-2, with D possibly being TRBD1 (5 bases). CDR3 size: 14 residues. CDR1 is SNHLY, CDR2 FYNNEI, per germline. Trimming pared 0 bases from V and 5 bases from J, leaving 10 bases between. CDR3 in amino acids: CASSEAGQGYGYTF. CDR3 sequence (DNA): TGTGCCAGCAGTGAAGCCGGGCAGGGATATGGCTACACCTTC.

The CDR3: CASSLEGLGNYGYTF. CDR3 coding DNA: TGTGCCAGCAGCTTAGAGGGACTTGGGAACTATGGCTACACCTTC. The chain has TRBV7-2 and TRBJ1-2; TRBD1 might be the D (5 bases). Trimming left V 1 base short and J 2 bases short, with 11 bases between. The germline gives CDR1 SGHTA, CDR2 FQGNSA. The CDR3 is 15 amino acids.

The chain employs TRBV6-1 and TRBJ2-3; TRBD2 aligns across 7 bases. V trimming: 1 base; J trimming: 4 bases; junction bases outside the gene matches: 14. The length of the CDR3 is 18 residues. Germline V lookup: CDR1 MNHNS, CDR2 SASEGT. CDR3 region: CASSEGVWGGEGPDTQYF. The CDR3 nucleotides read TGTGCCAGCAGTGAAGGAGTGTGGGGGGGGGAGGGCCCAGATACGCAGTATTTT.

The V and J genes are TRBV5-8 and TRBJ1-2, with 7 bases that match TRBD1. The germline gives CDR1 SGHTS, CDR2 YDEGEE. This CDR3 spans 14 amino acids. V lost 0 bases and J lost 4; bases outside the gene matches: 3. The CDR3 reads CASSLEGTVYGYTF. CDR3 in DNA: TGTGCCAGCAGCTTGGAGGGGACAGTCTATGGCTACACCTTC.

The chain links TRBV9 to TRBJ1-1; D perhaps matches TRBD1 (5 bases). Trimming left V 0 bases short and J 4 bases short, with 10 bases between. Germline-derived CDR1 and CDR2 are SGDLS and YYNGEE. The CDR3 spans 14 residues. The CDR3 here is CASSVASGGTEAFF. CDR3 DNA: TGTGCCAGCAGCGTAGCGTCGGGGGGCACTGAAGCTTTCTTT. The variable domain in full, completed from reference TRBV9 and TRBJ1-1, reads DSGVTQTPKHLITATGQRVTLRCSPRSGDLSVYWYQQSLDQGLQFLIQYYNGEERAKGNILERFSAQQFPDLHSELNLSSLELGDSALYFCASSVASGGTEAFFGQGTRLTVV.

The chain joins TRBV6-2 or TRBV6-3 to TRBJ2-1; the match to TRBD2 covers 13 bases. With 5 bases clipped from V and 3 bases from J, the junction kept 4 bases outside the gene matches. This CDR3 region has 16 residues. Germline assignment: CDR1 MNHEY and CDR2 SVGEGT. The CDR3 region has the DNA TGTGCCAGCAGTCCCCGGACTAGCGGGAGCTACAATGAGCAGTTCTTC. It yields the protein CASSPRTSGSYNEQFF.

The chain has TRBV5-1 and TRBJ2-5; 8 nucleotides align to TRBD1. This CDR3 has 14 residues. Trimming cost V 4 bases and J 5 bases; bases outside gene matches: 7. The germline V gene has CDR1 SGHRS and CDR2 YFSETQ. CDR3 bases: TGCGCCAGCAGCCTGACAGGGGTGTGGGAGACCCAGTACTTC. It translates to CASSLTGVWETQYF.